This T cell receptor (beta chain) was recovered during a study of blood T cells in healthy people across ages. Study conclusions and caveats: It was not known whether donors were CMV positive (a possible confounder of expanded clonotype changes).

Together with a sample-barcoded 5' primer, a J-beta primer mix was included in a second PCR lasting about 7 to 11 cycles. Through a template-switch adaptor with 12 random nucleotides, each cDNA molecule received a tag. Every sample gave at least 2.5 million paired-end reads containing CDR3. MiXCR, run by TCRdb on the 5' RACE reads, gives a single entry per CDR3 protein. Among some 1.4 million distinct CDR3 sequences, roughly 40% were seen once, and the ten largest hold 7.9%. The germline V gene has CDR1 DFQATT and CDR2 SNEGSKA (reference sequence). This CDR3 comprises 12 residues. Trimming pared 6 bases from V and 7 bases from J, leaving 13 bases between. In terms of origin and age, donors were healthy Caucasian individuals from Russia aged about 6 to 90. This clonotype appeared a few times. Its antigen is unidentified.

The chain couples TRBV20-1 to TRBJ2-1; D not certain. The source is a woman in her late teens or twenties in good health. Sequencing input: blood. CDR3 region: CSAPVFGNEQFF. As DNA, the CDR3 is TGCAGTGCCCCGGTTTTCGGGAATGAGCAGTTCTTC.